This T cell receptor beta chain was sequenced during a study of blood T cell repertoires in COVID-19. CDR3 length equals 15 residues. V lost 8 bases to trimming and J lost 1 base; unmatched junction nucleotides: 7. From germline, CDR1 is SNHLY and CDR2 FYNNEI. TCRdb's copy holds only in-frame clones and misses some; the assay was immunoSEQ multiplex PCR. The repertoire holds 350,000 to 400,000 clones, with 85% to 90% as singletons. The chain joins TRBV2 to TRBJ1-1; TRBD1 aligns across 10 bases. This receptor was obtained from a man aged 18-30 years with active or convalescent COVID-19. What was sequenced was peripheral blood. Written as DNA, the CDR3 is TGTGCCAGCCGACAGGGGGCACCCGCGAACACTGAAGCTTTCTTT. Translation gives CASRQGAPANTEAFF.